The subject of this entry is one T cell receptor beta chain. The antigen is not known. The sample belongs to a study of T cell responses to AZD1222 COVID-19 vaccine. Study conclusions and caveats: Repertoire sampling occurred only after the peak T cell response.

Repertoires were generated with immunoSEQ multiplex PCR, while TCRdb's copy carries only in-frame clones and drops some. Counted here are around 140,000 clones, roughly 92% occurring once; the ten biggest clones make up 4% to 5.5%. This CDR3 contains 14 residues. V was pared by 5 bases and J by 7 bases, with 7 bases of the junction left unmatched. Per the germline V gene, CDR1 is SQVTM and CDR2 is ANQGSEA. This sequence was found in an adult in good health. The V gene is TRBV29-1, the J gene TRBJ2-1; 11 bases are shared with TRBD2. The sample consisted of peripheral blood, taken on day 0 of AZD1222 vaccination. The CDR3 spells CSVSGTSGGNEQFF. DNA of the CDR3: TGCAGCGTTTCCGGGACTAGCGGTGGAAATGAGCAGTTCTTC.